This section outlines one T cell receptor (beta chain) sequence together with its context. Antigen unknown. What was sequenced on ten immunoSEQ deep assay plates was unsorted PBMC DNA. Sequencing used immunoSEQ multiplex PCR; TCRdb keeps in-frame clones, though not all of them. This table has approximately 470,000 clones, 81% appearing once. These data are taken from a study of shared clonotypes between healthy human individuals. Study-level findings and limits: Sampling involved blood alone; tissue repertoires likely differ. Among donors, clonotype sharing was expected to be affected by sequencing depth.

The CDR3 extends over 17 amino acids. CDR1 and CDR2 (germline): SGHVS, FNYEAQ. Trimming stripped 0 bases from V and 2 bases from J, with 14 bases between. Nashville, Tennessee was home to all donors, who were Caucasian adults. The clonotype comes from a woman in her forties in good health. Some clones in this sample may be carry-over from other donors' samples. The J gene is TRBJ2-1, the V gene TRBV7-6; tentatively, D is TRBD2 (5 bases). Sequenced input: PBMCs. As DNA, the CDR3 is TGTGCCAGCAGCTTAGCTCCCGTGGGCGGGCCCTACAATGAGCAGTTCTTC. Protein product: CASSLAPVGGPYNEQFF.